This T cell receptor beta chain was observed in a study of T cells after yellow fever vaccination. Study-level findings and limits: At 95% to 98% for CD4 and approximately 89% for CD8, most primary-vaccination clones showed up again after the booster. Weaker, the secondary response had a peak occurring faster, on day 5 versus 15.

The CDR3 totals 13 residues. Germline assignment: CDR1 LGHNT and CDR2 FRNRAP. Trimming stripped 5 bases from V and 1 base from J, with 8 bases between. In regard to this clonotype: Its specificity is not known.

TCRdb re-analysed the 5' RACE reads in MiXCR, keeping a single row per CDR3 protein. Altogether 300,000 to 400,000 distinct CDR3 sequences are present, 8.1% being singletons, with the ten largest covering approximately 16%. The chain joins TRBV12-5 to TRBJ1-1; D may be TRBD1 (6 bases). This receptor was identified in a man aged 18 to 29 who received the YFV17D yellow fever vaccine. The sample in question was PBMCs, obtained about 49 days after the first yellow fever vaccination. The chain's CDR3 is CASGMGQNTEAFF. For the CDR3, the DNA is TGTGCTAGTGGTATGGGACAGAACACTGAAGCTTTCTTT.